The clone carrying this TCR beta chain was counted ten times or more. The data derive from a study of human CD8 memory T cell subsets. Libraries for TCR beta were constructed using UMI-labeled 5' RACE. TCRdb re-called the 5' RACE reads through MiXCR, storing one row per CDR3 protein. Seen here are 7,300 or so distinct CDR3 sequences, 3% to 5% observed once, and the top ten hold about two fifths. Unmatched junction bases numbered 1, after V lost 1 base and J lost 1 base. Germline values: CDR1 SGHVS, CDR2 FNYEAQ. The CDR3 consists of 15 residues. The chain employs TRBV7-6 and TRBJ2-1; 7 nucleotides agree with TRBD2. This receptor was identified in a human donor in good health. The source material was CD8+ T cells from PBMCs. CDR3 bases: TGTGCCAGCAGCTTAGACGGGGGGTCCTACAATGAGCAGTTCTTC. It yields the protein CASSLDGGSYNEQFF.